This entry concerns a single TCR beta chain. The entry originates in a study of blood T cell repertoires in COVID-19. At the level of the study: Samples came from the United States, Italy and Spain, spanning acute and convalescent COVID-19. Nucleic acid was either cDNA or gDNA, and it came from T cells, B-cell-depleted T cells, or PBMCs.

Authors' processing steps: Estimates of nucleated cell counts were drawn from the amplification of reference gene primers. Produced via immunoSEQ multiplex PCR; TCRdb's table is partial and in-frame only. That table supplies the V and J calls and clone size; D and trimming were determined from the DNA. The sample includes approximately 130,000 clones, roughly three quarters of them seen just once. With 5 bases clipped from V and 7 bases from J, the junction kept 20 bases outside the gene matches. Germline lookup yields CDR1 SGHAT and CDR2 FQNNGV. There are 17 residues in the CDR3. The genes are TRBV11-2 and TRBJ2-7; 7 nucleotides agree with TRBD2. The clonotype comes from a human donor in a cohort sampled during active COVID-19. Sequencing used peripheral blood. The CDR3 nucleotides read TGTGCCAGCAGCCTTCACGGACCAGGGACTATCTCCTGGGAGCAGTACTTC. It specifies CASSLHGPGTISWEQYF.